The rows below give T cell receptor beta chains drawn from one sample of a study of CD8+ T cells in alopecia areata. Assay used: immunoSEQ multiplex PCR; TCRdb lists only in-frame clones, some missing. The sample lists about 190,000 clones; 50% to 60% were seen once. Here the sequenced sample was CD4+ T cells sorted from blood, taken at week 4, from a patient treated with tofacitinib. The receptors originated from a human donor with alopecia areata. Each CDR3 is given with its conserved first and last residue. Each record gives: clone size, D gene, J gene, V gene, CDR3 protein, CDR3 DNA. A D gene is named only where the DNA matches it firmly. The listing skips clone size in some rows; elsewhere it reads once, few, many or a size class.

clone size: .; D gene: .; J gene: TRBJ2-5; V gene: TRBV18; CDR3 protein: CASSPTSNQETQYF; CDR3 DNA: TGTGCCAGCTCACCTACTAGTAACCAAGAGACCCAGTACTTC
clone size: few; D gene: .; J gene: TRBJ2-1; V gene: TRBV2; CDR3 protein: CASRGGGARNEQFF; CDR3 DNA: TGTGCCAGCAGGGGTGGAGGGGCCCGCAATGAGCAGTTCTTC
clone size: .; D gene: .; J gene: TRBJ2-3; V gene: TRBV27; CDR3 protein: CASSNPSSRTDTQYF; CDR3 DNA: TGTGCCAGCAGTAACCCATCGTCTCGCACAGATACGCAGTATTTT
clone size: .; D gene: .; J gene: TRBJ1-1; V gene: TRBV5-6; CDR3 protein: CASSLDRVDTEAFF; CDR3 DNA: TGTGCCAGCAGCTTGGACAGGGTAGACACTGAAGCTTTCTTT
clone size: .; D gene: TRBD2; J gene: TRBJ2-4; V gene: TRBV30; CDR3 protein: CAWSPGGSKNIQYF; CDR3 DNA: TGTGCCTGGAGTCCGGGAGGGTCCAAAAACATTCAGTACTTC
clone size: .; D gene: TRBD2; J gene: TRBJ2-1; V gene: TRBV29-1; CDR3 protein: CSVAGRLAVNNEQFF; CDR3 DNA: TGCAGCGTTGCAGGCCGACTAGCGGTAAACAATGAGCAGTTCTTC
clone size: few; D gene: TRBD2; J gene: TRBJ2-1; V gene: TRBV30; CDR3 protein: CAWSTGAGSYNEQFF; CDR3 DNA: TGTGCCTGGAGTACGGGAGCGGGAAGCTACAATGAGCAGTTCTTC
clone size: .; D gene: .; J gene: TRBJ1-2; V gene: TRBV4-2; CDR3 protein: CASSQELSGRGGYTF; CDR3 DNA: TGTGCCAGCAGCCAAGAGTTGAGCGGCAGGGGAGGCTACACCTTC
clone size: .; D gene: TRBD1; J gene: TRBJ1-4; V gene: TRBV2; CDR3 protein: CASNAQGANEKLFF; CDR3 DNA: TGTGCCAGCAACGCACAGGGGGCTAATGAAAAACTGTTTTTT
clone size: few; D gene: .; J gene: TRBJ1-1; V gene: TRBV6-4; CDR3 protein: CASSATSNTEAFF; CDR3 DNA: TGTGCCAGCAGTGCCACGTCTAACACTGAAGCTTTCTTT
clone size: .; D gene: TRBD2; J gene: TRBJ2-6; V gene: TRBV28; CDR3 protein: CASAPGGNHGANVLTF; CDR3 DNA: TGTGCCAGCGCCCCGGGGGGGAACCATGGGGCCAACGTCCTGACTTTC
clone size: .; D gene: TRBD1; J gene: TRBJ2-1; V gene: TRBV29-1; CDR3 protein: CSVERDRENEQFF; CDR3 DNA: TGCAGCGTTGAAAGGGACAGGGAGAATGAGCAGTTCTTC
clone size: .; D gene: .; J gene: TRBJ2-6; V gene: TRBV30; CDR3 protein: CAWSVRSSGANVLTF; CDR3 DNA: TGTGCCTGGAGTGTAAGGAGCTCTGGGGCCAACGTCCTGACTTTC
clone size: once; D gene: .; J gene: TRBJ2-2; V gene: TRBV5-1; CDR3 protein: CASSATQGVAGELFF; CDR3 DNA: TGCGCCAGCAGCGCAACTCAAGGGGTGGCCGGGGAGCTGTTTTTT
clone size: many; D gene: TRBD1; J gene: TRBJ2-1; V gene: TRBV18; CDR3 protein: CASSRTGSSSYNEQFF; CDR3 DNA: TGTGCCAGCTCACGGACAGGGTCCAGCTCCTACAATGAGCAGTTCTTC
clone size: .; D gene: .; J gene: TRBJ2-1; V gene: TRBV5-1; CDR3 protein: CASSLRTYNEQFF; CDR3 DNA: TGCGCCAGCAGCCTTCGCACCTACAATGAGCAGTTCTTC
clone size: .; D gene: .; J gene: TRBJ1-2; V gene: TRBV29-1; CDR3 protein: CSARPDGTYGYTF; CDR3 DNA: TGCAGCGCAAGGCCCGACGGGACCTATGGCTACACCTTC
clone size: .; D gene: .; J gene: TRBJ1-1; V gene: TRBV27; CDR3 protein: CASSQRENTEAFF; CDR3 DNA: TGTGCCAGCAGTCAAAGAGAGAACACTGAAGCTTTCTTT
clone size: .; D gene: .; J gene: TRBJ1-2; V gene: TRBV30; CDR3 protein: CAWSVLPPVAGYTF; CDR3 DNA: TGTGCCTGGAGTGTACTCCCGCCAGTCGCAGGCTACACCTTC
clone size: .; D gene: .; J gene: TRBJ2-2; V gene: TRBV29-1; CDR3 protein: CSVSRGGTGELFF; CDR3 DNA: TGCAGCGTTTCGAGGGGTGGGACCGGGGAGCTGTTTTTT
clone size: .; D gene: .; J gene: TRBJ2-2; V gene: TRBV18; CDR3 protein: CASSPYRVNTGELFF; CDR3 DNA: TGTGCCAGCTCACCATACAGGGTCAACACCGGGGAGCTGTTTTTT
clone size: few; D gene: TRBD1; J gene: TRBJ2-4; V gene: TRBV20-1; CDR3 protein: CSARLDRAILF; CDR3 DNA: TGCAGTGCTAGGTTGGACAGGGCGATCCTCTTC
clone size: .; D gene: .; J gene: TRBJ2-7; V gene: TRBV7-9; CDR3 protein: CASSPTEYEQYF; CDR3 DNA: TGTGCCAGCAGCCCGACAGAATACGAGCAGTACTTC
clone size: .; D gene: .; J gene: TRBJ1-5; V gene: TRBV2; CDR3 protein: CASSINQPQHF; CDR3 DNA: TGTGCCAGCAGTATCAATCAGCCCCAGCATTTT
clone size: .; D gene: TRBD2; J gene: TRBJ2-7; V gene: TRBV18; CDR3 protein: CASSPLAGSYEQYF; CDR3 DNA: TGTGCCAGCTCACCACTAGCGGGAAGCTACGAGCAGTACTTC
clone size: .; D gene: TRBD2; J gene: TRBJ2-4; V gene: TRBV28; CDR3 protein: CASSLAGAYIQYF; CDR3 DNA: TGTGCCAGCAGTTTAGCGGGAGCCTACATTCAGTACTTC
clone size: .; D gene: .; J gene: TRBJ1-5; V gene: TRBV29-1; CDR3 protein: CSVSHGGPNQPQHF; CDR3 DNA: TGCAGCGTTTCTCACGGGGGTCCCAATCAGCCCCAGCATTTT
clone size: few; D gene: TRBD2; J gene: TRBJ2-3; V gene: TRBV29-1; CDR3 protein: CSVIGGGPGDTQYF; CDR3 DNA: TGCAGCGTGATTGGGGGAGGGCCTGGAGATACGCAGTATTTT
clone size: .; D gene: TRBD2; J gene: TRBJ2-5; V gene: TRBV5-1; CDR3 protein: CASRATSGQETQYF; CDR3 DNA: TGCGCCAGCAGGGCGACTAGCGGACAAGAGACCCAGTACTTC
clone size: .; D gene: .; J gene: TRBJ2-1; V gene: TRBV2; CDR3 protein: CASRRAAWGHYNEQFF; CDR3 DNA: TGTGCCAGCAGGAGGGCGGCATGGGGTCACTACAATGAGCAGTTCTTC
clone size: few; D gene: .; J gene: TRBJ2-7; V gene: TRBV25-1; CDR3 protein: CASPRGNHYHEQYF; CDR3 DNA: TGTGCCAGCCCTAGGGGGAACCACTACCACGAGCAGTACTTC
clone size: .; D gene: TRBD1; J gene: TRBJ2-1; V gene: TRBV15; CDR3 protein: CATSSGTGGYNEQFF; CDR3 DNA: TGTGCCACCAGCAGCGGGACAGGGGGTTACAATGAGCAGTTCTTC
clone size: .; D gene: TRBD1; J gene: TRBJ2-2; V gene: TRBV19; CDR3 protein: CASSGGRGSSNTGELFF; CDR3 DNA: TGTGCCAGTAGTGGGGGCAGGGGGTCCTCGAACACCGGGGAGCTGTTTTTT
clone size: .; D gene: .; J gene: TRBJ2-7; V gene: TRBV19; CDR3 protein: CASSSSGTNSYEQYF; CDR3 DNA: TGTGCCAGTAGTTCCTCCGGGACAAACTCCTACGAGCAGTACTTC
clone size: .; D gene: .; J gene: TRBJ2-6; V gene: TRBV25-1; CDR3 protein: CASSEGGGLSGANVLTF; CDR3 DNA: TGTGCCAGCAGTGAGGGAGGGGGCCTCTCTGGGGCCAACGTCCTGACTTTC
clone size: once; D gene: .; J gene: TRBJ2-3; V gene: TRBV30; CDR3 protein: CAWRAGPFGTDTQYF; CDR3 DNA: TGTGCCTGGAGAGCCGGGCCCTTCGGGACAGATACGCAGTATTTT
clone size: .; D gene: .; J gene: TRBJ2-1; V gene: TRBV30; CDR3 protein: CAWSRRSYNEQFF; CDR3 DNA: TGTGCCTGGAGTAGACGCTCCTACAATGAGCAGTTCTTC
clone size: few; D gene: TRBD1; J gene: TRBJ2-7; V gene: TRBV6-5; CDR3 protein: CASSSPGQASYEQYF; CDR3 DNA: TGTGCCAGCAGTTCCCCGGGACAGGCGTCCTACGAGCAGTACTTC
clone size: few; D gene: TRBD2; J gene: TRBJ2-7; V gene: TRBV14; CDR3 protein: CASSQRGGVEVYEQYF; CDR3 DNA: TGTGCCAGCAGCCAACGCGGGGGAGTGGAAGTTTACGAGCAGTACTTC
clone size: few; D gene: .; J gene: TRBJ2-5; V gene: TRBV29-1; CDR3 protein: CSVSPLGARETQYF; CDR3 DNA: TGCAGCGTTTCCCCTCTAGGGGCTCGAGAGACCCAGTACTTC
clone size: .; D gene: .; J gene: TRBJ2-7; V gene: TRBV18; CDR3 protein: CASSLRDPTGYHEQYF; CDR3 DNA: TGTGCCAGCTCACTCAGAGATCCTACAGGGTACCACGAGCAGTACTTC
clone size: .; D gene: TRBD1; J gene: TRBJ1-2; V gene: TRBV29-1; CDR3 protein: CITAGGTGGGYTF; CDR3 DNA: TGCATCACCGCTGGGGGGACAGGGGGTGGCTACACCTTC
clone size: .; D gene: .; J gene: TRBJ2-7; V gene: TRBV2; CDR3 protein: CASGRQSSYEQYF; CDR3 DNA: TGTGCCAGCGGAAGACAGAGCTCCTACGAGCAGTACTTC
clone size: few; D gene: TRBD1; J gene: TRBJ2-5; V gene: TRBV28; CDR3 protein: CASSFDRGSETQYF; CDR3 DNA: TGTGCCAGCAGTTTTGACAGGGGGAGCGAGACCCAGTACTTC
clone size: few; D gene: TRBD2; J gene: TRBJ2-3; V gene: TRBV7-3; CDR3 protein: CASSLTSGGSDTQYF; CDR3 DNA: TGTGCCAGCAGCTTAACTAGCGGGGGCTCAGATACGCAGTATTTT
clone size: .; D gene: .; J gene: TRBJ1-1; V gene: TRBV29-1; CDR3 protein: CSVELRAPQWEAFF; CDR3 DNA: TGCAGCGTTGAACTTCGGGCCCCCCAATGGGAAGCTTTCTTT